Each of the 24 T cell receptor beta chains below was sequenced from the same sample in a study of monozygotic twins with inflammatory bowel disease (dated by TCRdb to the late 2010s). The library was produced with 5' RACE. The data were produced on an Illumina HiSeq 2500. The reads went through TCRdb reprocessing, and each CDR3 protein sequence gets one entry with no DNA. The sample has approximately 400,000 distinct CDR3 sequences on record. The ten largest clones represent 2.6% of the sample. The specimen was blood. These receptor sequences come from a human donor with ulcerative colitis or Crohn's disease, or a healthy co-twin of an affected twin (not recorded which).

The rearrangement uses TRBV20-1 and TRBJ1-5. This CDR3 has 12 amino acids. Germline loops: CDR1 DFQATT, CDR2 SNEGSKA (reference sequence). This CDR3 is CSARDDRLPQHF.

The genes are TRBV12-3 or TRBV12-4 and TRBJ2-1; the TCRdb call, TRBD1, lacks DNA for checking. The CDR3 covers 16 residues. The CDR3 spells CASRPGVPDSYNEQFF.

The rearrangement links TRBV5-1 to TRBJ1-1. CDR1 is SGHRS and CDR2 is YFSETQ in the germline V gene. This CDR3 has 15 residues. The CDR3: CASSLDDKLNTEAFF.

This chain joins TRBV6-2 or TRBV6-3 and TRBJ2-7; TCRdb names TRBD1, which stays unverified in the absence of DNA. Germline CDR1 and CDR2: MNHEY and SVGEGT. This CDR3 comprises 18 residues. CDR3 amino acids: CASSARDRGPKSSYEQYF.

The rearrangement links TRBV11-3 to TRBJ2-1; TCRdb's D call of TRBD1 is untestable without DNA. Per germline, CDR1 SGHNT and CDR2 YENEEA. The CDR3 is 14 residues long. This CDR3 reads CASSPGPLYNEQFF.

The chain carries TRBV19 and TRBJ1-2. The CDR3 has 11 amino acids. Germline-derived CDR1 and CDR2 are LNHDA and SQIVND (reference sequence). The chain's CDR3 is CASSHARSYTF.

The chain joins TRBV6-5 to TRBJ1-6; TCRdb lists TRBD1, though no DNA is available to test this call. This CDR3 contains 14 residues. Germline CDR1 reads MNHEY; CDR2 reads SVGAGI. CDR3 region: CASSYSGQANNLHF.

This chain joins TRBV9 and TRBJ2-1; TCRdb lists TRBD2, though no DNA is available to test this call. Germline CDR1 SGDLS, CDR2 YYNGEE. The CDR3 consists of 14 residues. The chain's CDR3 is CASSVRTSHNEQFF.

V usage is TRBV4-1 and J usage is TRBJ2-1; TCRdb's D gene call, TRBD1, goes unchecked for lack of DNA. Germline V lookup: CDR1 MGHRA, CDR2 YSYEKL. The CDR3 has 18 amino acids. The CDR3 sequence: CASSPPGTGTSSYNEQFF.

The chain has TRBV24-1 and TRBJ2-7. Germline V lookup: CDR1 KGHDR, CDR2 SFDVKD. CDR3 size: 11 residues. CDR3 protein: CATSDSYEQYF.

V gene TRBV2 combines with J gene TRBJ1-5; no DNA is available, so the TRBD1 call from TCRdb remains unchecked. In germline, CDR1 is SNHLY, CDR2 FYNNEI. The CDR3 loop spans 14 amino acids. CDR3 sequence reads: CASSEWGGRQPQHF.

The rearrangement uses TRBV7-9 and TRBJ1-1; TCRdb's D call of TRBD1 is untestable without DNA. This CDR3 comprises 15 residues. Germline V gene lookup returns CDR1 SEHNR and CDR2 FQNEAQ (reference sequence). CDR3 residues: CASSLVQGDFTEAFF.

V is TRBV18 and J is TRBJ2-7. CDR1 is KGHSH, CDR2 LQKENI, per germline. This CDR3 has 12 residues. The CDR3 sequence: CASSPYKDEQYF.

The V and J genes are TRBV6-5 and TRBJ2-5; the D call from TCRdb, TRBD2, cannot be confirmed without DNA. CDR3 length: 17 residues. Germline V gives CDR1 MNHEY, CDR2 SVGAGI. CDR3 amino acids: CASSYGGLAGEQETQYF.

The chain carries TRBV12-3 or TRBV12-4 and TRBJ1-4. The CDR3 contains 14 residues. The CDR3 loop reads CASSFGAHNEKLFF.

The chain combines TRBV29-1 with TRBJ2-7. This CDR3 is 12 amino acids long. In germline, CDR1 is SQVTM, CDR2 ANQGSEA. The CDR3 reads CSVLDSPYEQYF.

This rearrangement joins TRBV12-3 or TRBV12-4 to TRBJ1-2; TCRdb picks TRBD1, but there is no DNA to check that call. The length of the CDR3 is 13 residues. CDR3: CASSLRDPYGYTF.

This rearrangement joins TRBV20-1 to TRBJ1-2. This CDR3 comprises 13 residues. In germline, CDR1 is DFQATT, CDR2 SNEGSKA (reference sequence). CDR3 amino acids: CSARGGQFYGYTF.

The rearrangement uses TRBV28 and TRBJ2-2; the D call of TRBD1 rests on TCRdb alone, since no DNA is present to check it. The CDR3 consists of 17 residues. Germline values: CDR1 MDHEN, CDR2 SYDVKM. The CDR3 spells CASSLLDGQSSTGELFF.

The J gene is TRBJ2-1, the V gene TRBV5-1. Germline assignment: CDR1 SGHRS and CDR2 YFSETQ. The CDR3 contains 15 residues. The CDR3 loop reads CASSLVGETYNEQFF.

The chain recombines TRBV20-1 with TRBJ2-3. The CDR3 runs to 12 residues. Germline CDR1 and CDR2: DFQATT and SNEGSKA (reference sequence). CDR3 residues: CSASASTDTQYF.

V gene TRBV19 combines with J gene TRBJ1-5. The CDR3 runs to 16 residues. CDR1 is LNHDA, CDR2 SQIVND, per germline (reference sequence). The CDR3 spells CASSKVSGEANQPQHF. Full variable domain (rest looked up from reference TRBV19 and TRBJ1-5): DGGITQSPKYLFRKEGQNVTLSCEQNLNHDAMYWYRQDPGQGLRLIYYSQIVNDFQKGDIAEGYSVSREKKESFPLTVTSAQKNPTAFYLCASSKVSGEANQPQHFGDGTRLSIL.

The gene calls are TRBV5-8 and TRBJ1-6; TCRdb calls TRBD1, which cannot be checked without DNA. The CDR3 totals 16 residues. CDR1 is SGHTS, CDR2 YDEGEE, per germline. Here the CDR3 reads CASSLRGSVYNSPLHF. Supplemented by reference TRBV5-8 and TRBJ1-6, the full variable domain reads EAGVTQSPTHLIKTRGQQATLRCSPISGHTSVYWYQQALGLGLQFLLWYDEGEERNRGNFPPRFSGRQFPNYSSELNVNALELEDSALYLCASSLRGSVYNSPLHFGNGTRLTVT.

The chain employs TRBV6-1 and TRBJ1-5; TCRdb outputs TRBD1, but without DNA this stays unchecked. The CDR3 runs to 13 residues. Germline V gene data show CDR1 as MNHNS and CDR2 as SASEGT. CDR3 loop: CASNRGSNQPQHF.